This entry lists 12 T cell receptor beta chains sequenced from one sample in a study of radiation and T cells in renal cell carcinoma. The data were produced by immunoSEQ multiplex PCR, yet TCRdb's version contains in-frame clones alone and is incomplete. The sample includes 150,000 or so clones, 88% of them seen just once. Indicated time point: baseline pretreatment blood. As to treatment: 15 Gy SBRT to primary tumor, nephrectomy 4 weeks later. The starting material was blood, obtained from a patient whose treatment included radiotherapy and nephrectomy. These receptors all stem from a woman aged 70-85 years with renal cell carcinoma.

This chain joins TRBV5-1 and TRBJ1-6; D not certain. CDR3 size: 18 residues. CDR1 and CDR2 (germline): SGHRS, YFSETQ. V lost 4 bases and J lost 3, with 20 bases in between. Written as DNA, the CDR3 is TGCGCCAGCAGCCCGACGGATCGGGGTTTGGGCTATAATTCACCCCTCCACTTT. Protein product: CASSPTDRGLGYNSPLHF.

The rearrangement uses TRBV5-6 and TRBJ2-5; possibly TRBD1 for D (5 bases). The V and J ends lost 0 bases and 2 bases respectively, with 14 bases between them. The germline V gene has CDR1 SGHDT and CDR2 YYEEEE. The CDR3 sequence is 16 residues long. CDR3 sequence: CASSLDAARVQETQYF. The CDR3 bases are TGTGCCAGCAGCTTGGATGCTGCCAGGGTGCAAGAGACCCAGTACTTC.

The chain combines TRBV6-5 with TRBJ2-5; 9 bases map to TRBD1. V gave up 4 bases and J gave up 7 bases; unmatched junction bases: 7. This CDR3 contains 14 residues. The germline V gene has CDR1 MNHEY and CDR2 SVGAGI. CDR3: CASSFGQGRATQYF. CDR3 coding DNA: TGTGCCAGCAGTTTCGGACAGGGGAGAGCGACCCAGTACTTC.

This chain's CDR3 is CASRRGGPGEQFF. The CDR3 DNA follows: TGTGCCAGTAGGCGGGGGGGACCCGGGGAGCAGTTCTTC. J is TRBJ2-1 and V is TRBV19; 9 bases map to TRBD2. This CDR3 is 13 amino acids long. Germline assignment: CDR1 LNHDA and CDR2 SQIVND (reference sequence). After removal of 6 bases from V and 10 bases from J, the junction contained 7 bases not matched to a gene.

This chain connects TRBV7-2 to TRBJ1-3, with D possibly TRBD1 on 5 matching bases. The V and J ends lost 2 bases and 0 bases respectively, with 14 bases between them. The CDR3 spans 17 residues. CDR1 is SGHTA and CDR2 is FQGNSA in the germline V gene. CDR3 bases: TGTGCCAGCAGCTTAATGGCCGGGGCCCGCTCTGGAAACACCATATATTTT. Translating it yields CASSLMAGARSGNTIYF.

The CDR3 loop is CASSLDHTLYGYTF. The CDR3 DNA reads as TGTGCCAGCAGCTTAGATCACACCCTCTATGGCTACACCTTC. V usage is TRBV7-8 and J usage is TRBJ1-2; unclear D gene. The length of the CDR3 is 14 residues. Germline assignment: CDR1 SGHVS and CDR2 FQNEAQ. Trimming took off 1 base at V and 4 bases at J, with 10 bases between the two ends. Full variable domain (outside the CDR3, taken from reference TRBV7-8 and TRBJ1-2): GAGVSQSPRYKVAKRGQDVALRCDPISGHVSLFWYQQALGQGPEFLTYFQNEAQLDKSGLPSDRFFAERPEGSVSTLKIQRTQQEDSAVYLCASSLDHTLYGYTFGSGTRLTVV.

The chain recombines TRBV19 with TRBJ1-5; perhaps TRBD1 as D (5 bases). Germline CDR1 is LNHDA and CDR2 is SQIVND (reference sequence). V was cut by 4 bases and J by 4 bases, with 8 bases left in between. CDR3 length equals 13 residues. The CDR3 protein is CASSRTLNQPQHF. In nucleotides, the CDR3 is TGTGCCAGTAGTAGGACATTAAATCAGCCCCAGCATTTT.

The V gene is TRBV15, the J gene TRBJ2-7, with 11 bases that match TRBD1. V was pared by 3 bases and J by 2 bases, with 3 bases of the junction left unmatched. The germline CDR1 and CDR2 sequences are LNHNV and YYDKDF (reference sequence). The CDR3 length is 15 residues. The chain's CDR3 is CATSRGTGGTYEQYF. Written as DNA, the CDR3 is TGTGCCACCAGCAGGGGGACAGGGGGAACCTACGAGCAGTACTTC.

CDR3 nucleotide sequence: TGCGCCAGCAGCTTCCGGACAAGGAACACCGGGGAGCTGTTTTTT. Amino acid sequence: CASSFRTRNTGELFF. The chain carries TRBV5-1 and TRBJ2-2; possibly TRBD1 for D (5 bases). This CDR3 is 15 amino acids long. V lost 2 bases to trimming and J lost 1 base, with 9 bases between them. The V gene's germline CDR1 is SGHRS and CDR2 YFSETQ.

The V and J genes are TRBV10-3 and TRBJ2-3; either TRBD1 or TRBD2 may fit D (7 bases each). Per the germline V gene, CDR1 is ENHRY and CDR2 is SYGVKD. Deletions cut 5 bases from V and 1 base from J, with 13 bases between. This CDR3 is 15 amino acids long. CDR3 residues: CAISRQGGGTDTQYF. In nucleotides, the CDR3 is TGTGCCATCAGTCGACAGGGAGGGGGCACAGATACGCAGTATTTT.

The chain is built from TRBV7-9 and TRBJ1-4; D is undetermined. Germline-derived CDR1 and CDR2 are SEHNR and FQNEAQ (reference sequence). Trimming cost V 0 bases and J 5 bases, with 10 bases left between them. CDR3 length: 15 amino acids. The CDR3 nucleotides read TGTGCCAGCAGCTTAGCGATGGAGGCGAATGAAAAACTGTTTTTT. Its protein is CASSLAMEANEKLFF.

V is TRBV5-1 and J is TRBJ2-2; 7 positions agree with TRBD2. CDR1 SGHRS and CDR2 YFSETQ come from the germline V gene. This CDR3 is built from 15 residues. V lost 4 bases and J lost 0; bases outside the gene matches: 3. The CDR3 DNA sequence: TGCGCCAGCAGCAGCGGGATTACGAACACCGGGGAGCTGTTTTTT. This translates into CASSSGITNTGELFF. Variable domain in full (rest from reference TRBV5-1 and TRBJ2-2): KAGVTQTPRYLIKTRGQQVTLSCSPISGHRSVSWYQQTPGQGLQFLFEYFSETQRNKGNFPGRFSGRQFSNSRSEMNVSTLELGDSALYLCASSSGITNTGELFFGEGSRLTVL.